These T cell receptor beta chains were read from a single sample in a study of blood T cells in healthy people across ages. TCRdb independently ran MiXCR on the 5' RACE reads; one entry per CDR3 protein. The repertoire holds some 1.6 million distinct CDR3 sequences, with around 35% as singletons. Sample: blood. Every receptor here comes from a woman aged 25 to 39 in good health. The CDR3 runs from the conserved cysteine through the conserved F or W. A D gene is named only where the DNA matches it firmly. Not all rows give a size; the values are once, few, many and, for expanded clones, a class.

j_gene,d_gene,abundance,len,v_gene,CDR3nt,CDR3aa
TRBJ1-1,.,.,11,TRBV20-1,TGCAGTGCTACTACAGGGCCTGAAGCTTTCTTT,CSATTGPEAFF
TRBJ2-3,TRBD1,.,16,TRBV4-1,TGCGCCAGCACCCCCCAGGGGGCGCGGAGCACAGATACGCAGTATTTT,CASTPQGARSTDTQYF
TRBJ2-3,TRBD2,.,16,TRBV24-1,TGTGCCACCAGTGCCGCACTAGCGCCTAGCACAGATACGCAGTATTTT,CATSAALAPSTDTQYF
TRBJ1-4,.,few,16,TRBV27,TGTGCCAGCAGATCACTAGGAGGGGTTGATAATGAAAAACTGTTTTTT,CASRSLGGVDNEKLFF
TRBJ2-3,.,many,14,TRBV29-1,TGCAGCGTTGAATCCGCCAGAAGTGTAGATACGCAGTATTTT,CSVESARSVDTQYF
TRBJ2-7,.,.,14,TRBV2,TGTGCCAGCAGTCGTGGGTGGAGAGTCGACGAGCAGTACTTC,CASSRGWRVDEQYF
TRBJ2-4,.,many,12,TRBV29-1,TGCAGCGTTCCCCTAGCCAAAAACATTCAGTACTTC,CSVPLAKNIQYF
TRBJ2-7,.,few,13,TRBV7-2,TGTGCCAGCAGCCCGGCCGGGTCCCCTCAGAAGTACTTC,CASSPAGSPQKYF
TRBJ1-2,.,few,14,TRBV6-1,TGTGCCAGCAGTACGGGCAGGGTCAACTATGGCTACACCTTC,CASSTGRVNYGYTF
TRBJ2-6,.,.,14,TRBV19,TGTGCCAGTAGTATGGGTTCTGGGGCCAACGTCCTGACTTTC,CASSMGSGANVLTF
TRBJ2-4,.,.,17,TRBV7-9,TGTGCCAGCAGCTTAGCAAAGGGACGGCGGGACAAAAACATTCAGTACTTC,CASSLAKGRRDKNIQYF
TRBJ1-5,TRBD1,.,17,TRBV28,TGTGCCAGCAGTTTATACCCCCAGGGGGCAAACAATCAGCCCCAGCATTTT,CASSLYPQGANNQPQHF
TRBJ2-7,.,few,16,TRBV13,TGTGCCAGCAGCTTAGGACCGGGGGGCGGGACCTACGAGCAGTACTTC,CASSLGPGGGTYEQYF
TRBJ2-7,.,few,14,TRBV5-1,TGCGCCAGCAGCGCCGGCGGGACTCCCGTGGGGCAGTACTTC,CASSAGGTPVGQYF
TRBJ2-5,.,.,14,TRBV7-7,TGTGCCAGCAGCGTCGGGATTTACCAAGAGACCCAGTACTTC,CASSVGIYQETQYF